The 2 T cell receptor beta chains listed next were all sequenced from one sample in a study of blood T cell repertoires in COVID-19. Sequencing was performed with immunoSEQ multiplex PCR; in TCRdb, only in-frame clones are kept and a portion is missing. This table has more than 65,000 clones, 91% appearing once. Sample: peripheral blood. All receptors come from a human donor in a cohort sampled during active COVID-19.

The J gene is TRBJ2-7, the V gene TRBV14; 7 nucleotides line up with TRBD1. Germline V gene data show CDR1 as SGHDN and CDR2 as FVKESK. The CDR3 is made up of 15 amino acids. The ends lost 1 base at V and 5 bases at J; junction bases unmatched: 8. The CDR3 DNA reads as TGTGCCAGCAGCCAAGGGCAGGGGGTGATCAACGAGCAGTACTTC. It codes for CASSQGQGVINEQYF.

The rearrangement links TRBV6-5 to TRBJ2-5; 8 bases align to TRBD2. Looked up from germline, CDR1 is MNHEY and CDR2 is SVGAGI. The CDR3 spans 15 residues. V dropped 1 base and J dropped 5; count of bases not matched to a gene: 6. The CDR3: CASSYYGRGGETQYF. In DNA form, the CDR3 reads TGTGCCAGCAGTTACTATGGCCGGGGGGGGGAGACCCAGTACTTC.